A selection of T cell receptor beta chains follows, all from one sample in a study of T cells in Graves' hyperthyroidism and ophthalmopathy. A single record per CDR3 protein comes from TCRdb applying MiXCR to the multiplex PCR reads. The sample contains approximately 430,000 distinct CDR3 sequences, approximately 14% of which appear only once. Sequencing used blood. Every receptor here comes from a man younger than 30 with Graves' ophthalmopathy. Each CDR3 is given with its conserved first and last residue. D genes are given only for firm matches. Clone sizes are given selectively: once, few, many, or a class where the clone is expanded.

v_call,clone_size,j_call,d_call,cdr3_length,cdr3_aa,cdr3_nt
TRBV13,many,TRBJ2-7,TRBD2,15,CASSLQGLVSHEQYF,TGTGCCAGCAGCTTACAAGGACTAGTGTCCCACGAGCAGTACTTC
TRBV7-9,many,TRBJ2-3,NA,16,CASSLAPLKPGSTQYF,TGTGCCAGCAGCTTAGCCCCCCTCAAGCCGGGGTCTACGCAGTATTTT
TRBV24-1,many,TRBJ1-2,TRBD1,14,CATSDRDRVGDYTF,TGTGCCACCAGTGACCGAGACAGGGTCGGGGACTACACCTTC
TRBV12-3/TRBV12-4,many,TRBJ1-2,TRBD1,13,CASNSGQIYGYTF,TGTGCCAGCAACTCGGGACAGATCTATGGCTACACCTTC
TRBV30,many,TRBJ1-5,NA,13,CAWSVKGDQPQHF,TGTGCCTGGAGTGTAAAGGGCGATCAGCCCCAGCATTTT
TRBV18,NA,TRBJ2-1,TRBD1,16,CASTPPGQGTYNEQFF,TGCGCCAGCACTCCACCGGGACAGGGAACCTACAATGAGCAGTTCTTC
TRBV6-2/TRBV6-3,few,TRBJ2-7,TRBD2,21,CASSYSPSGLAGGPSSYEQYF,TGTGCCAGCAGTTACTCCCCCTCCGGACTAGCGGGGGGTCCCAGCTCCTACGAGCAGTACTTC
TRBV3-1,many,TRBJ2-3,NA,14,CASSQVRGTDTQYF,TGTGCCAGCAGCCAAGTTAGGGGCACAGATACGCAGTATTTT
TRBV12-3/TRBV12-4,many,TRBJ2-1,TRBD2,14,CASQRGPSYNEQFF,TGTGCCAGCCAGCGGGGGCCCTCCTACAATGAGCAGTTCTTC
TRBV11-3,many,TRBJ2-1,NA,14,CASSARGQHNEQFF,TGTGCCAGCAGCGCCCGGGGACAACACAATGAGCAGTTCTTC
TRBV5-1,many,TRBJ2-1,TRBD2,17,CASSLAGSGRLVYEQFF,TGCGCCAGCAGCTTGGCCGGTAGCGGGAGGCTAGTGTATGAGCAGTTCTTC
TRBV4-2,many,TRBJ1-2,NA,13,CASSRGSDYGYTF,TGTGCCAGCAGCCGAGGGAGCGACTATGGCTACACCTTC
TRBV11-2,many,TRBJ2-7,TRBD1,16,CASSSRPGQGLVEQYF,TGTGCCAGCAGCTCCAGACCGGGACAGGGCTTGGTTGAGCAGTACTTC
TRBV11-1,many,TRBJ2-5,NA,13,CASSFQEQETQYF,TGTGCCAGCAGCTTTCAGGAGCAAGAGACCCAGTACTTC
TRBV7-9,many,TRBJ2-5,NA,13,CASSLSKEAAQYF,TGTGCCAGCAGCTTAAGTAAGGAGGCGGCCCAGTACTTC
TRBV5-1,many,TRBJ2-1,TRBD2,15,CASSLGAGDYNEQFF,TGCGCCAGCAGCTTGGGAGCGGGGGACTACAATGAGCAGTTCTTC
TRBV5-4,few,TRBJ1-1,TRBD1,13,CASSHSRDSEAFF,TGTGCCAGCAGCCACTCGAGGGACAGTGAAGCTTTCTTT
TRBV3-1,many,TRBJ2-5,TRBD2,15,CASSWLTSLQETQYF,TGTGCCAGCAGCTGGTTGACTAGCCTCCAAGAGACCCAGTACTTC
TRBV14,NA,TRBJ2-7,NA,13,CASSQDLGSEQYF,TGTGCCAGCAGCCAAGATCTTGGGTCCGAGCAGTACTTC
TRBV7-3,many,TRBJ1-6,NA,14,CASSYPGPFSPLHF,TGTGCCAGCAGCTACCCTGGGCCATTTTCACCCCTCCACTTT
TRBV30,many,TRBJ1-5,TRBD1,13,CAWSGQGDQPQHF,TGTGCCTGGAGTGGGCAGGGGGATCAGCCCCAGCATTTT
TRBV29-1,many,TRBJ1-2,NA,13,CSVASGPGYGYTF,TGCAGCGTTGCATCTGGCCCCGGCTATGGCTACACCTTC
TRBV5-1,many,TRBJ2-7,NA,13,CASSTSTVYEQYF,TGCGCCAGCAGCACGTCGACAGTATACGAGCAGTACTTC
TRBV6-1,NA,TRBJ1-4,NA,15,CASSEYQATNEKLFF,TGTGCCAGCAGTGAATACCAGGCAACTAATGAAAAACTGTTTTTT
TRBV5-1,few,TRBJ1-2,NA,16,CASSQLGRGSNYGYTF,TGCGCCAGCAGCCAACTTGGGAGGGGCTCTAACTATGGCTACACCTTC
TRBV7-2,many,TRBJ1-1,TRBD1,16,CASSLGPGQLNTEAFF,TGTGCCAGCAGCTTAGGGCCGGGACAGTTGAACACTGAAGCTTTCTTT
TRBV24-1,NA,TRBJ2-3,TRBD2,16,CATSDRLAGGLDTQYF,TGTGCCACCAGTGATAGACTAGCGGGGGGGCTAGATACGCAGTATTTT
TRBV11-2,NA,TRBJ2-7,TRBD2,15,CASSILSGASYEQYF,TGTGCCAGCAGCATACTGAGCGGGGCGTCCTACGAGCAGTACTTC
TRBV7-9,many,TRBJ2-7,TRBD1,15,CASSLELRGSYEQYF,TGTGCCAGCAGCTTAGAGCTCAGGGGGTCTTACGAGCAGTACTTC
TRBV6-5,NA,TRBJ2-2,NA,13,CASSYALAGELFF,TGTGCCAGCAGTTACGCGTTGGCCGGGGAGCTGTTTTTT
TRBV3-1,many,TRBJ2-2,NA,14,CASRRTEGTGELFF,TGTGCCAGCCGTCGGACAGAAGGTACCGGGGAGCTGTTTTTT
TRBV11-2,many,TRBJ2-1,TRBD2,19,CASSFEVVELAGAENEQFF,TGTGCCAGCAGCTTTGAGGTGGTGGAACTAGCGGGAGCGGAGAATGAGCAGTTCTTC
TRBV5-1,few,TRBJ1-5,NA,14,CASSLEPGDQPQHF,TGCGCCAGCAGCTTAGAGCCGGGGGATCAGCCCCAGCATTTT
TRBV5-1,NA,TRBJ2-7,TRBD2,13,CASSLLAGDEQYF,TGCGCCAGCAGCTTGCTAGCGGGGGACGAGCAGTACTTC
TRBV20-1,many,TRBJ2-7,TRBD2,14,CSAQKTGTSGEQYF,TGCAGTGCTCAAAAGACCGGGACTAGCGGCGAGCAGTACTTC
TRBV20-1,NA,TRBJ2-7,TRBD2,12,CSARREAYEQYF,TGCAGTGCGCGACGGGAGGCCTACGAGCAGTACTTC
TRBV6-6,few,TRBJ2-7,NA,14,CASSYSGSGYEQYF,TGTGCCAGCAGTTACTCGGGGAGCGGCTACGAGCAGTACTTC
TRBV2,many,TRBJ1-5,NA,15,CASSLTEPVNQPQHF,TGTGCCAGCAGTCTGACCGAACCAGTAAATCAGCCCCAGCATTTT
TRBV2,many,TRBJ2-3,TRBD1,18,CASSEALDRDRSTDTQYF,TGTGCCAGCAGTGAAGCCTTAGACCGGGACAGAAGCACAGATACGCAGTATTTT
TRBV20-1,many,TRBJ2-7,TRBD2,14,CSARTSAHSYEQYF,TGCAGTGCTAGGACTAGCGCACACTCCTACGAGCAGTACTTC
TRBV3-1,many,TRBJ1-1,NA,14,CASATPPWGTEAFF,TGTGCCAGCGCCACCCCTCCTTGGGGGACTGAAGCTTTCTTT
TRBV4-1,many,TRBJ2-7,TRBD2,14,CASRSGAPYYEQYF,TGCGCCAGCCGAAGCGGGGCTCCCTACTACGAGCAGTACTTC
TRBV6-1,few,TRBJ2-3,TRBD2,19,CASKSGGVAGVSSTDTQYF,TGTGCCAGCAAATCTGGTGGGGTAGCGGGGGTCTCTAGCACAGATACGCAGTATTTT
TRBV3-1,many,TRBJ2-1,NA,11,CASSRRVEQFF,TGTGCCAGCTCGCGACGGGTTGAGCAGTTCTTC
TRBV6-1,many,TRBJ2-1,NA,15,CASSPNSGPYNEQFF,TGTGCCAGCAGCCCCAACTCGGGGCCCTACAATGAGCAGTTCTTC
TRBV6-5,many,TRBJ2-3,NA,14,CASSYSGNTDTQYF,TGTGCCAGCAGTTACTCAGGGAACACAGATACGCAGTATTTT
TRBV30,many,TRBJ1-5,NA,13,CAWSVEGSQPQHF,TGTGCCTGGAGTGTAGAGGGATCTCAGCCCCAGCATTTT
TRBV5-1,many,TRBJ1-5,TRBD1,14,CASSPVQGYQPQHF,TGCGCCAGCAGCCCAGTACAGGGGTATCAGCCCCAGCATTTT
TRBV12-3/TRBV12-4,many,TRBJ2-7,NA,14,CASGPGLALGEQYF,TGTGCCAGCGGCCCGGGCCTCGCCCTGGGGGAGCAGTACTTC
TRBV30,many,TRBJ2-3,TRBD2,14,CAWSLLAHTDTQYF,TGTGCCTGGAGTTTACTAGCGCACACAGATACGCAGTATTTT
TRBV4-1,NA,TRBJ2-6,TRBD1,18,CASSQGDTGGSGANVLTF,TGCGCCAGCAGCCAAGGGGATACAGGGGGGAGTGGGGCCAACGTCCTGACTTTC
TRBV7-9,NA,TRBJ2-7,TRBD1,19,CASSLPNGQGERGSYEQYF,TGTGCCAGCAGCTTACCCAACGGACAGGGGGAACGGGGCTCCTACGAGCAGTACTTC
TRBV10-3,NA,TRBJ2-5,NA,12,CATGTPQETQYF,TGTGCCACGGGGACGCCCCAAGAGACCCAGTACTTC
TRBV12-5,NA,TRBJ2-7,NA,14,CASGLFVRTYEQYF,TGTGCTAGTGGTTTGTTCGTCCGAACCTACGAGCAGTACTTC
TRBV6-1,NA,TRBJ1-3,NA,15,CASSLVTGTGNTIYF,TGTGCCAGCAGTCTAGTTACAGGAACTGGAAACACCATATATTTT